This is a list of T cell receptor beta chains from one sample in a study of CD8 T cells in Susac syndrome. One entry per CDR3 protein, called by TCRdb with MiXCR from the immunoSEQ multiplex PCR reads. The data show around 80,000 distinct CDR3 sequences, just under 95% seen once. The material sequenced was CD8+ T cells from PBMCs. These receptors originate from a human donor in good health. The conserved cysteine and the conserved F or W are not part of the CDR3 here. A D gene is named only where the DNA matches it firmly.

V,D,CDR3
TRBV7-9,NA,ASRQTTDVDFGKLF
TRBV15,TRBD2,ATSSKVIPAGVGDEQF
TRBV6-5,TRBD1,ASSYGQGAYNEQF
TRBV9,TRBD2,ASSPEPGLVYEQY
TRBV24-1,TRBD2,ATSDSRLAGTENEQF
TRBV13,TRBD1,ASSLGQGFFDGYT
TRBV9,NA,ASSVEDNLNTEAF
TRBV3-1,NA,ASSQDVRDFTDTQY
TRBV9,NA,ASSVGRLARTNTGELF
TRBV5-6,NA,ASSLEFSSTDTQY
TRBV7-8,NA,ASSLGRVGVNEKLF
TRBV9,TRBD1,ASSVEGAEETQY
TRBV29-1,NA,SVLPVNPREFDGYT
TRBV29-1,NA,SVVLDSRIYEAF
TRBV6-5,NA,ASSYSSGGTDTQY
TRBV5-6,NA,ASRGSRVYGYT
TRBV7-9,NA,ASSSGPAREPQH
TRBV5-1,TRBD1,ASRGDRGRDTDTQY
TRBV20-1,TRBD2,SAIPLAGGPADTQY
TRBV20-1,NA,SAPVDIQETQY
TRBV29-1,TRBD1,SVGPGQDEAF
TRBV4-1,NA,ASSQVVTGELF
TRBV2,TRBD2,ASSLGLAGSNEQF
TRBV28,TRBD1,ASSSDRGEQF
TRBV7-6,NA,ASSLTEAF
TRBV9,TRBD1,ASSTEKGAGTEAF
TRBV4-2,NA,ASSQVTGFETQY
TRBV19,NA,ASSMRSLQETQY
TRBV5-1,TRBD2,ASSPNPGLAGERAETQY